This is a list of T cell receptor beta chains from one sample in a study of CD8 T cells in Susac syndrome. Each CDR3 protein gets one entry after TCRdb re-called the immunoSEQ multiplex PCR reads with MiXCR. The table records a few hundred thousand distinct CDR3 sequences, around 93% of them present only once. The specimen sequenced was CD4+ T cells from PBMCs. These receptors were collected from a human donor with Susac syndrome. Both conserved end residues are trimmed from each CDR3. Fields, in order: CDR3 protein, D gene, V gene. A D gene is named only where the DNA matches it firmly.

CDR3 protein: ASSSRTRGETQY; D gene: NA; V gene: TRBV11-2
CDR3 protein: ATESGGYEQY; D gene: TRBD1; V gene: TRBV25-1
CDR3 protein: ASSLETESSYEQY; D gene: NA; V gene: TRBV11-2
CDR3 protein: SARESGGPYEQY; D gene: TRBD2; V gene: TRBV20-1
CDR3 protein: SASLNRGGTEAF; D gene: TRBD1; V gene: TRBV20-1
CDR3 protein: SVATGGQPQH; D gene: TRBD1; V gene: TRBV29-1
CDR3 protein: SARGLMATNEKLF; D gene: NA; V gene: TRBV20-1
CDR3 protein: ASSVAPSGGVSTDTQY; D gene: TRBD2; V gene: TRBV9
CDR3 protein: ASSPNTGLANTEAF; D gene: NA; V gene: TRBV18
CDR3 protein: AWSVEAGGRPVEQF; D gene: TRBD2; V gene: TRBV30
CDR3 protein: ASSPSGGNSYEQY; D gene: TRBD2; V gene: TRBV7-2
CDR3 protein: ASSPVGGGDTEAF; D gene: NA; V gene: TRBV7-2
CDR3 protein: AWSVQGVRVLT; D gene: TRBD1; V gene: TRBV30
CDR3 protein: ASSWGTGDVGELF; D gene: TRBD1; V gene: TRBV5-6
CDR3 protein: ASSQGFGPQH; D gene: NA; V gene: TRBV7-3
CDR3 protein: ASSVAAGGPTDTQY; D gene: TRBD2; V gene: TRBV9
CDR3 protein: ASKPRGGSSDTQY; D gene: TRBD1; V gene: TRBV27
CDR3 protein: ASSQDGTGSNYGYT; D gene: TRBD1; V gene: TRBV4-3
CDR3 protein: ASSQIVGGNTEAF; D gene: NA; V gene: TRBV4-2
CDR3 protein: ATSDPKRGPYNEQF; D gene: TRBD2; V gene: TRBV24-1